Following are 9 T cell receptor beta chains from one sample sequenced in a study of cytomegalovirus exposure and HLA in healthy donors. The PCR contained 60 Vbeta and 13 Jbeta primers. The method was immunoSEQ multiplex PCR; TCRdb's version includes in-frame clones alone and lacks a portion of them. The profile shows roughly 200,000 clones, over 80% of them singletons. The sample comprised PBMCs. The receptors here all came from a man between 45 and 60 years old in good health and CMV-seronegative.

V is TRBV7-8 and J is TRBJ1-5; 8 positions match TRBD1. Looked up from germline, CDR1 is SGHVS and CDR2 is FQNEAQ. CDR3 length: 15 residues. Trimming cost V 1 base and J 7 bases; bases outside gene matches: 6. The CDR3 coding sequence is TGTGCCAGCAGCTTAGTCAGGGGGCGAGGACAGCCCCAGCATTTT. As protein: CASSLVRGRGQPQHF. The full variable domain, with the rest looked up from reference TRBV7-8 and TRBJ1-5, is GAGVSQSPRYKVAKRGQDVALRCDPISGHVSLFWYQQALGQGPEFLTYFQNEAQLDKSGLPSDRFFAERPEGSVSTLKIQRTQQEDSAVYLCASSLVRGRGQPQHFGDGTRLSIL.

V is TRBV7-3 and J is TRBJ1-1; 9 nucleotides match TRBD1. CDR3 length: 15 amino acids. Germline V gene data show CDR1 as SGHTA and CDR2 as FQGTGA. The junction had 6 bases not matched to a gene; V was cut back by 4 bases and J by 3 bases. CDR3 DNA sequence: TGTGCCAGCAGCTCACAGGGGGCCCCGGACACTGAAGCTTTCTTT. As protein: CASSSQGAPDTEAFF.

This chain links TRBV19 with TRBJ1-5; the D gene is possibly TRBD1 (6 bases). The CDR3 spans 15 residues. Trimming shortened V by 10 bases and J by 7 bases, and 23 bases separated the two germline ends. Germline loops: CDR1 LNHDA, CDR2 SQIVND (reference sequence). The CDR3 DNA reads as TGTGCCACCCGACGCGGGGGGGCGCTCGGGCAGCCCCAGCATTTT. Protein product: CATRRGGALGQPQHF.

The rearrangement links TRBV6-1 to TRBJ2-3; TRBD2 agrees at 10 bases. The CDR3 runs to 15 residues. The trim removed 5 bases at V and 5 bases at J, leaving 7 bases unmatched. The germline V gene encodes CDR1 MNHNS and CDR2 SASEGT. The CDR3 region has the DNA TGTGCCAGCAGTCCGACTAGCGGGTCTGGAGATACGCAGTATTTT. This codes for CASSPTSGSGDTQYF.

V is TRBV4-2 and J is TRBJ2-3; the D is unclear. CDR3 size: 11 residues. V was pared by 8 bases and J by 5 bases, with 8 bases between. Germline CDR1 and CDR2: LGHNA and YNFKEQ. The chain's CDR3 is CASGLGDTQYF. DNA for the CDR3: TGTGCCAGCGGGCTCGGAGATACGCAGTATTTT.

This chain connects TRBV9 to TRBJ2-5, with TRBD2 matching over 8 bases. The germline CDR1 and CDR2 sequences are SGDLS and YYNGEE. This CDR3 comprises 15 residues. Trimming at V came to 3 bases and at J to 5 bases, leaving 9 bases not matched to a gene. The CDR3, as DNA: TGTGCCAGCAGCGGACTGACTCCGGGGGGGGAGACCCAGTACTTC. Translated, it gives CASSGLTPGGETQYF.

The chain recombines TRBV5-1 with TRBJ1-2; no clear D. CDR3 length equals 13 residues. V lost 2 bases and J lost 7, with 12 bases in between. CDR1 and CDR2 (germline): SGHRS, YFSETQ. CDR3 loop: CASSLRQDGGYTF. As DNA, the CDR3 is TGCGCCAGCAGCTTAAGGCAGGATGGTGGCTACACCTTC.

CDR3 in DNA: TGTGCCAGCTCACCATCCGACAGGGAGAACATTCAGTACTTC. Protein: CASSPSDRENIQYF. The chain has TRBV18 and TRBJ2-4, with 7 bases that match TRBD1. The CDR3 totals 14 residues. Per germline, CDR1 KGHSH and CDR2 LQKENI. V was clipped by 2 bases and J by 7 bases; unmatched bases: 5.

The chain is built from TRBV7-9 and TRBJ2-7, with 7 bases identical to TRBD2. The CDR3 is 16 residues long. Germline values: CDR1 SEHNR, CDR2 FQNEAQ (reference sequence). V was pared by 2 bases and J by 4 bases, with 11 bases of the junction left unmatched. The CDR3 DNA reads TGTGCCAGCAGCTTAACATTTCCGGGACTACAGTACGAGCAGTACTTC. Its protein product is CASSLTFPGLQYEQYF.